The text below deals with one T cell receptor beta chain. These data come from a study of T-cell reconstitution after alpha-beta-depleted transplantation in children. The CDR3 loop spans 21 amino acids. Germline loops: CDR1 SGHNT, CDR2 YYREEE (reference sequence). V was pared by 0 bases and J by 5 bases, with 16 bases of the junction left unmatched. The TCRbeta library was prepared with unique molecular identifiers. TCRdb independently ran MiXCR on the PCR reads; one entry per CDR3 protein. There are roughly 590,000 distinct CDR3 sequences in the sample; roughly 17% occur only once, and approximately 1% lies in the top ten.

Sequencing was performed on PBMCs from the stem cell graft donor, taken from the stem cell graft. The rearrangement links TRBV5-4 to TRBJ2-1; 14 bases line up with TRBD2. This TCR derives from a human donor who donated a stem cell graft to a child with acute myeloid leukemia. CDR3: CASSLDRLYRLAGGPNNEQFF. In DNA form, the CDR3 reads TGTGCCAGCAGCTTGGACAGGCTCTATCGACTAGCGGGGGGGCCAAACAATGAGCAGTTCTTC.